The sequence of this TCR beta chain was determined in a study of blood T cells in healthy people across ages. J was trimmed by 7 bases and V by 0 bases; bases with no gene match: 7. The V gene's germline CDR1 is SQVTM and CDR2 ANQGSEA. CDR3 length: 14 amino acids. For the second PCR, which ran for 7 to 11 cycles, a sample-barcoded 5' primer and a J-beta primer mix were used. TCRdb ran MiXCR on the 5' RACE reads and lists one entry per CDR3 protein. The sample has about 730,000 distinct CDR3 sequences; roughly 47% are singletons. At least ten counts were recorded for this clonotype. V and J are TRBV29-1 and TRBJ2-7, with 9 bases aligning to TRBD2. The origin of this receptor is a woman in her sixties or seventies in good health. Sample: blood. The CDR3 is CSVEEREGQWEQYF. The CDR3 coding sequence is TGCAGCGTTGAAGAGCGGGAGGGCCAATGGGAGCAGTACTTC.